The next 3 T cell receptor beta chains were all read from a single sample in a study of early T cells in non-severe SARS-CoV-2 infection (dated by TCRdb to 2020 to 2023). Library prep was done by 5' RACE. The data were produced on a NextSeq 500. The public reads were run again by TCRdb, first through fastp at Q25 and then through MiXCR, and only productive beta chains were kept. Duplicate CDR3 protein sequences are folded into a single record with the most common DNA and genes. Counted in this sample were over 50,000 distinct CDR3 sequences; 8% to 10% of them appeared once. The ten largest clones add up to approximately 4.6% of the sample. Sequencing used whole blood. These receptors originate from an adult who was a healthcare worker with PCR-confirmed SARS-CoV-2 infection or an uninfected control (not recorded which).

The CDR3 nucleotides read TGCAGTGCTAGAGATGTAGGAACGGGCAACACCGGGGAGCTGTTTTTT. This gives the protein CSARDVGTGNTGELFF. The chain combines TRBV20-1 with TRBJ2-2, with D unclear. CDR3 length equals 16 residues. V lost 0 bases to trimming and J lost 2 bases, with 13 bases between them. Germline V gives CDR1 DFQATT, CDR2 SNEGSKA (reference sequence).

The table lists this clonotype with many counts. The rearrangement uses TRBV28 and TRBJ2-1; D may be TRBD2 (6 bases). V dropped 2 bases and J dropped 15 bases, with 23 bases sitting between them. The CDR3 runs 15 residues. The germline V gene encodes CDR1 MDHEN and CDR2 SYDVKM. In DNA, the CDR3 is TGTGCCAGCAGTTTAGGGTCGTTTTCCTCGGGAGCGCGGTTCTTC. Residues: CASSLGSFSSGARFF.

In the case of this clonotype: At one end the junction does not follow the germline gene, possibly because of a read error. The DNA for the CDR3 is TGCGCCAGCAGCTTGGTATCAGGTCTAATGAACACTGAAGTTTTCTTT. Translated: CASSLVSGLMNTEVFF. This chain joins TRBV5-1 and TRBJ1-1; no firm D call. CDR3 length: 16 amino acids. Germline V CDR1 and CDR2: SGHRS, YFSETQ.